The clone carrying this T cell receptor beta chain counts as medium-sized. The J segment lost 8 bases and the V segment lost 5 bases, leaving 6 bases of the junction unmatched. The CDR3 contains 14 residues. Germline V gene sequence: CDR1 MNHEY, CDR2 SVGAGI. TCRdb's copy holds only in-frame clones and misses some; the assay was immunoSEQ multiplex PCR. This sample carries tens of thousands of clones, about 88% of them seen once, and the ten largest clones take roughly 7.7%. These data originate in a study of blood T cell repertoires in COVID-19. Specimen: peripheral blood. This TCR came from a woman in her seventies with active COVID-19. The V call is TRBV6-5, the J call TRBJ1-6, with 7 positions matching TRBD1. In DNA form, the CDR3 reads TGTGCCAGCAGTCGAGACAGGGAGGATTCACCCCTCCACTTT. As protein: CASSRDREDSPLHF.